Here is one T cell receptor beta chain with its context. Its antigen is currently unknown. The germline gives CDR1 SGHRS, CDR2 YFSETQ. The CDR3 is 15 amino acids. J was trimmed by 3 bases and V by 0 bases; bases with no gene match: 2. These data belong to a study of beta chain features in type 1 diabetes. Of the isolated RNA, all was reverse transcribed, and so the sequenced material was expressed TCRB transcripts. This table comes from immunoSEQ multiplex PCR, and its TCRdb copy is limited to in-frame clones, with some not included. The top ten clones hold about 0.026% of a sample with hundreds of thousands of clones, 13% to 15% of them seen once. The study, taken as a whole, reports: A possible short-template PCR bias applies equally to patients and controls.

The sample consisted of naive CD4+ T cells from blood. The chain has TRBV5-1 and TRBJ2-3, with 9 bases that match TRBD1. The origin of this receptor is a woman in her thirties or forties in good health. Here the CDR3 reads CASSLDGTGTDTQYF. The DNA for the CDR3 is TGCGCCAGCAGCTTGGATGGGACAGGGACAGATACGCAGTATTTT.